This TCR beta chain was obtained from a study of human T cells and chemical hapten exposure. The V gene lost 3 bases and the J gene lost 4 bases, with 12 bases spanning the gap. This CDR3 spans 14 amino acids. The germline gives CDR1 MDHEN, CDR2 SYDVKM. This clonotype came up many times. The time point here: pre-sensitization, week 0. Sample treatment: therapeutic diphenylcyclopropenone sensitization with weekly scalp DPC. TCRdb re-called the RACE reads with MiXCR, one entry per CDR3 protein. The table includes 89,000 or so distinct CDR3 sequences, 8.5% detected once. J is TRBJ1-2 and V is TRBV28; D is undetermined. The material was whole blood, obtained in connection with sensitization to the hapten diphenylcyclopropenone (DPC). The sequence came from a man in his forties with alopecia areata. Some clones in this sample may be carry-over from other donors' samples. The DNA for the CDR3 is TGTGCCAGCAGTTTGCCCCTTGCAGCCTATGGCTACACCTTC. Translating gives CASSLPLAAYGYTF.